These 32 T cell receptor beta chains came from one sample sequenced in a study of T cells in Graves' hyperthyroidism and ophthalmopathy. The CDR3 regions of TCR beta were amplified from RNA transcripts. TCR CDR3 underwent first-round RT-PCR with the HTBI primer set. TCRdb ran MiXCR on the multiplex PCR reads and lists one entry per CDR3 protein. This sample yields around 570,000 distinct CDR3 sequences, of which roughly 21% are seen a single time; roughly 50% belongs to the top ten. Sequenced input: blood. These receptors were obtained from a man aged 35 to 55 with Graves' ophthalmopathy.

This clonotype was seen repeatedly, ten times or more. The gene calls are TRBV20-1 and TRBJ2-1, with 8 bases that match TRBD2. The CDR3 sequence is 14 residues long. V was clipped by 7 bases and J by 3 bases; unmatched bases: 8. In germline, CDR1 is DFQATT, CDR2 SNEGSKA (reference sequence). The CDR3 DNA is TGCAGTGGCCTAGCGGGCTTCAACTACAATGAGCAGTTCTTC. Amino acid sequence: CSGLAGFNYNEQFF.

The chain couples TRBV7-3 to TRBJ2-2; D uncertain. V lost 5 bases to trimming and J lost 0 bases, with 10 bases between them. CDR1 and CDR2 from the germline V gene are SGHTA and FQGTGA. This CDR3 region has 15 residues. Written as DNA, the CDR3 is TGTGCCAGCAGCCGAAACCCCGCGAACACCGGGGAGCTGTTTTTT. Its protein is CASSRNPANTGELFF.

This clonotype was detected only a few times. This chain links TRBV27 with TRBJ2-2, with TRBD1 as a possible D gene (5 bases). Deletions cut 6 bases from V and 0 bases from J, with 8 bases between. Germline V gives CDR1 MNHEY, CDR2 SMNVEV (reference sequence). This CDR3 is 14 amino acids long. CDR3 residues: CASRAGPNTGELFF. For the CDR3, the DNA is TGTGCCAGCAGGGCAGGGCCGAACACCGGGGAGCTGTTTTTT.

This chain links TRBV7-2 with TRBJ2-7, with D maybe TRBD2 (5 bases). V was clipped by 5 bases and J by 2 bases, with 16 bases between them. The CDR3 consists of 15 residues. Looked up from germline, CDR1 is SGHTA and CDR2 is FQGNSA. The DNA of the CDR3 is TGTGCCAGCAGCCCCGAGGGCGGGTTTACCTACGAGCAGTACTTC. Its protein product is CASSPEGGFTYEQYF.

V is TRBV2 and J is TRBJ1-1; a possible D gene is TRBD1 (6 bases). V was cut by 3 bases and J by 6 bases, with 11 bases left in between. The V gene's germline CDR1 is SNHLY and CDR2 FYNNEI. The CDR3 covers 13 residues. CDR3 sequence: CASSDPGHPEAFF. The CDR3 nucleotides read TGTGCCAGCAGTGATCCGGGACACCCTGAAGCTTTCTTT.

This clonotype was seen more than once but under ten times. The CDR3 here is CASIGGEAFF. CDR3 DNA: TGTGCCAGCATTGGGGGTGAAGCTTTCTTT. This chain joins TRBV6-1 and TRBJ1-1; D might be TRBD1 (5 bases). The germline V gene has CDR1 MNHNS and CDR2 SASEGT. The CDR3 consists of 10 residues. Trimming stripped 7 bases from V and 7 bases from J, with 7 bases between.

This clonotype showed up many times. The J gene is TRBJ2-7, the V gene TRBV6-5; D gene uncertain. Germline values: CDR1 MNHEY, CDR2 SVGAGI. The CDR3 extends over 15 amino acids. Trimming pared 0 bases from V and 3 bases from J, leaving 12 bases between. The CDR3 protein is CASSYSGLGDYEQYF. CDR3 DNA: TGTGCCAGCAGTTACTCGGGTCTGGGTGACTACGAGCAGTACTTC.

This clonotype was seen a few times. The chain has TRBV11-2 and TRBJ2-7; D remains ambiguous. Trimming took off 5 bases at V and 2 bases at J, with 13 bases between the two ends. This CDR3 has 14 residues. CDR1 and CDR2 from the germline V gene are SGHAT and FQNNGV. The CDR3 nucleotides are TGTGCCAGCAGCACAATTAAGACGCCCTACGAGCAGTACTTC. Encoded protein: CASSTIKTPYEQYF.

This chain connects TRBV9 to TRBJ1-4; D may be TRBD1 (5 bases). Germline V gene data show CDR1 as SGDLS and CDR2 as YYNGEE. V lost 3 bases and J lost 4, with 13 bases in between. This CDR3 spans 15 amino acids. CDR3: CASSALDTVNEKLFF. The CDR3 DNA sequence: TGTGCCAGCAGCGCCTTGGACACCGTTAATGAAAAACTGTTTTTT.

The chain employs TRBV5-1 and TRBJ2-2, with a weak D call TRBD2 (6 bases). Per germline, CDR1 SGHRS and CDR2 YFSETQ. Trimming stripped 1 base from V and 6 bases from J, with 25 bases between. The CDR3 covers 19 residues. This CDR3 is CASSLILQGTGGAAGELFF. CDR3 DNA sequence: TGCGCCAGCAGCTTGATTCTCCAGGGTACCGGGGGTGCGGCCGGGGAGCTGTTTTTT.

This clonotype was found many times. The chain links TRBV3-1 to TRBJ2-2; unclear D gene. The CDR3 contains 15 residues. Germline-derived CDR1 and CDR2 are LGHDT and YNNKEL (reference sequence). V lost 4 bases and J lost 7, with 16 bases in between. CDR3 amino acids: CASSPTIRVHGELFF. Written as DNA, the CDR3 is TGTGCCAGCAGCCCTACTATTCGGGTCCACGGGGAGCTGTTTTTT.

The count of this clonotype is one. The chain links TRBV29-1 to TRBJ2-6; no firm D call. The CDR3 sequence is 13 residues long. Germline V gene lookup returns CDR1 SQVTM and CDR2 ANQGSEA. V dropped 6 bases and J dropped 0 bases, with 6 bases sitting between them. CDR3 loop: CSVKISGANVLTF. CDR3 bases: TGCAGCGTAAAGATCTCTGGGGCCAACGTCCTGACTTTC.

The chain employs TRBV27 and TRBJ2-1; 8 bases align to TRBD2. Per germline, CDR1 MNHEY and CDR2 SMNVEV (reference sequence). The CDR3 consists of 14 residues. The V and J ends lost 6 bases and 8 bases, in that order; junction bases with no gene match: 9. CDR3 amino acids: CASSPGLGGYEQFF. The CDR3 bases are TGTGCCAGCAGCCCGGGACTAGGAGGTTATGAGCAGTTCTTC.

This clonotype was counted many times. V gene TRBV5-1 combines with J gene TRBJ2-7; 11 bases map to TRBD2. CDR3 size: 16 residues. From germline, CDR1 is SGHRS and CDR2 YFSETQ. J gave up 1 base and V 0 bases, and 3 bases lay outside the gene matches. Written as DNA, the CDR3 is TGCGCCAGCAGCTTGGGGGCTAGCGGGAGGTCCTACGAGCAGTACTTC. Encoded protein: CASSLGASGRSYEQYF.

The sample holds a few counts of this clonotype. The CDR3 DNA follows: TGTGCCAGCAGCTTAGGGGTTCTCTATGGCTACACCTTC. Protein product: CASSLGVLYGYTF. V and J are TRBV11-2 and TRBJ1-2; no firm D call. The CDR3 consists of 13 residues. In germline, CDR1 is SGHAT, CDR2 FQNNGV. V lost 1 base to trimming and J lost 4 bases, with 7 bases between them.

V is TRBV18 and J is TRBJ2-7; 8 bases map to TRBD2. The CDR3 is 15 amino acids. In germline, CDR1 is KGHSH, CDR2 LQKENI. V shed 3 bases and J 1 base; nucleotides not matched to a gene: 5. The CDR3 sequence is CASSPAGGGSYEQYF. CDR3 nucleotide sequence: TGTGCCAGCTCACCTGCCGGGGGGGGATCCTACGAGCAGTACTTC.

J is TRBJ2-7 and V is TRBV5-1, with D maybe TRBD1 (5 bases). The V gene's germline CDR1 is SGHRS and CDR2 YFSETQ. V lost 4 bases to trimming and J lost 3 bases, with 14 bases between them. This CDR3 spans 14 amino acids. CDR3 coding DNA: TGCGCCAGCAGCCAGGGTAGTTATCTCTACGAGCAGTACTTC. Translation gives CASSQGSYLYEQYF.

The gene calls are TRBV29-1 and TRBJ2-5, with 11 bases fitting TRBD1. The germline V gene encodes CDR1 SQVTM and CDR2 ANQGSEA. CDR3 length equals 15 residues. With V trimmed by 6 bases and J by 3 bases, 9 bases remained unmatched. The CDR3 sequence is CSVPTDRGLEETQYF. CDR3 nucleotide sequence: TGCAGCGTCCCCACGGACAGGGGGCTGGAAGAGACCCAGTACTTC.

This clonotype appeared a few times. The CDR3 DNA is TGTGCCAGCTCACCGGGGCGACAGACTCTTAACTATGGCTACACCTTC. Amino acids: CASSPGRQTLNYGYTF. This chain links TRBV18 with TRBJ1-2, with TRBD1 as a possible D gene (5 bases). The germline V and J ends were trimmed by 3 bases and 1 base, with 15 bases remaining between them. The CDR3 has 16 amino acids. Germline loops: CDR1 KGHSH, CDR2 LQKENI.

This clonotype occurred many times. The chain is built from TRBV5-1 and TRBJ2-7; 7 nucleotides match TRBD2. From germline, CDR1 is SGHRS and CDR2 YFSETQ. The CDR3 spans 12 residues. Losses at the gene ends were 2 bases for V and 5 bases for J; bases not matched to a gene: 1. The CDR3 here is CASSFGGDEQYF. The CDR3 region has the DNA TGCGCCAGCAGCTTTGGGGGGGACGAGCAGTACTTC.

This clonotype was seen more than once but under ten times. The CDR3 sequence: CASTRGQGDSPLHF. The CDR3 DNA reads TGTGCCAGCACCAGGGGACAGGGGGATTCACCCCTCCACTTT. The chain has TRBV7-9 and TRBJ1-6; TRBD1 agrees at 11 bases. CDR3 length equals 14 residues. V was clipped by 7 bases and J by 8 bases; unmatched bases: 4. Germline CDR1 reads SEHNR; CDR2 reads FQNEAQ (reference sequence). The full variable domain, in which reference TRBV7-9 and TRBJ1-6 provide the parts outside the CDR3, is DTGVSQNPRHKITKRGQNVTFRCDPISEHNRLYWYRQTLGQGPEFLTYFQNEAQLEKSRLLSDRFSAERPKGSFSTLEIQRTEQGDSAMYLCASTRGQGDSPLHFGNGTRLTVT.

This clonotype was observed at least ten times. The gene calls are TRBV30 and TRBJ2-7; 7 bases match TRBD1. There are 14 residues in the CDR3. Germline V gives CDR1 GTSNPN, CDR2 SVGIG (reference sequence). J lost 0 bases, V lost 3 bases, and 5 bases had no gene match. CDR3 DNA sequence: TGTGCCTGGAGAACGGGACAGAGCTCCTACGAGCAGTACTTC. It yields the protein CAWRTGQSSYEQYF.

CDR3 nucleotide sequence: TGTGCCAGCAGTGAATGGGGTTCTAGCGGCAACAATGAGCAGTTCTTC. Protein product: CASSEWGSSGNNEQFF. The V call is TRBV25-1, the J call TRBJ2-1; 7 bases agree with TRBD2. V was pared by 1 base and J by 5 bases, with 8 bases of the junction left unmatched. Germline-derived CDR1 and CDR2 are MGHDK and SYGVNS. This CDR3 has 16 amino acids.

The gene calls are TRBV27 and TRBJ1-2; D call uncertain. Germline V gene sequence: CDR1 MNHEY, CDR2 SMNVEV (reference sequence). V was shortened by 6 bases and J by 0 bases, with 8 bases between the two germline ends. The CDR3 is 13 residues long. In DNA, the CDR3 is TGTGCCAGCAGCTACGCAGCTAACTATGGCTACACCTTC. Its protein is CASSYAANYGYTF.

This clonotype has a handful of counts. The rearrangement joins TRBV28 to TRBJ1-2, with D unclear. Germline-derived CDR1 and CDR2 are MDHEN and SYDVKM. V shed 7 bases and J shed 2 bases, with 11 bases lying between them. The CDR3 length is 13 residues. CDR3 loop: CASTPGRNYGYTF. The CDR3 DNA follows: TGTGCCAGCACCCCAGGACGGAACTATGGCTACACCTTC.

This rearrangement joins TRBV7-6 to TRBJ2-1; 11 bases are a match to TRBD2. Germline trimming cut 4 bases from V and 8 bases from J; bases unmatched to any gene: 10. The germline gives CDR1 SGHVS, CDR2 FNYEAQ. The CDR3 spans 16 residues. The CDR3 region has the DNA TGTGCCAGCAGCTCAGCCGGGACTAGCGGCTCTTATGAGCAGTTCTTC. Its translation is CASSSAGTSGSYEQFF.

V is TRBV6-1 and J is TRBJ1-2; 8 bases fit TRBD1. Trimming cost V 6 bases and J 8 bases; bases outside gene matches: 14. The CDR3 is 15 residues long. Germline loops: CDR1 MNHNS, CDR2 SASEGT. The CDR3 sequence is CASRKTGAHMGGYTF. The CDR3 nucleotides read TGTGCCAGCAGGAAGACAGGGGCCCATATGGGCGGCTACACCTTC.

This chain joins TRBV24-1 and TRBJ2-5; 12 bases agree with TRBD2. After removal of 2 bases from V and 3 bases from J, the junction contained 9 bases not matched to a gene. The germline gives CDR1 KGHDR, CDR2 SFDVKD. The CDR3 totals 18 residues. The CDR3 is CATSDSWTSGIEEETQYF. The CDR3 region has the DNA TGTGCCACCAGTGATTCATGGACTAGCGGGATCGAGGAAGAGACCCAGTACTTC.

This clonotype was observed at least ten times. J is TRBJ1-2 and V is TRBV3-1, with D hard to call. Germline CDR1 LGHDT, CDR2 YNNKEL (reference sequence). The CDR3 runs 15 residues. V was shortened by 5 bases and J by 2 bases, with 15 bases between the two germline ends. The CDR3 DNA reads TGTGCCAGCAGCTACAACCGACGGTTGAACTATGGCTACACCTTC. Translated: CASSYNRRLNYGYTF.

This clonotype was recorded once. The chain uses TRBV18 and TRBJ2-3; D is undetermined. V was trimmed by 2 bases and J by 1 base, leaving 13 bases between them. The CDR3 has 16 amino acids. Germline V gene lookup returns CDR1 KGHSH and CDR2 LQKENI. CDR3 protein: CASSPGPRSRTDTQYF. The CDR3 DNA is TGTGCCAGCTCACCAGGTCCCAGATCACGCACAGATACGCAGTATTTT.

This clonotype showed up just a few times. The chain's CDR3 is CASSLWTGPLHF. DNA for the CDR3: TGTGCCAGCAGTTTATGGACAGGACCCCTCCACTTT. The chain combines TRBV27 with TRBJ1-6, with 7 bases that match TRBD1. Germline V gives CDR1 MNHEY, CDR2 SMNVEV (reference sequence). V shed 1 base and J 12 bases; nucleotides not matched to a gene: 0. The CDR3 loop spans 12 amino acids.

This clonotype turned up a few times. The chain joins TRBV6-1 to TRBJ1-5; tentatively, D is TRBD1 (5 bases). The CDR3 extends over 17 amino acids. Germline values: CDR1 MNHNS, CDR2 SASEGT. Trimming cost V 8 bases and J 1 base, with 21 bases left between them. The CDR3 reads CASCRGDLVGSNQPQHF. DNA for the CDR3: TGTGCCAGCTGTAGAGGGGATCTGGTCGGAAGCAATCAGCCCCAGCATTTT.